This T cell receptor beta chain originates from a study of breast tumors, draining lymph nodes, adjacent tissues. Axillary draining lymph nodes of breast cancer patients supplied the node samples. A single record per CDR3 protein comes from TCRdb applying MiXCR to the multiplex PCR reads. The table includes some 130,000 distinct CDR3 sequences, about 20% detected once. Germline values: CDR1 SQVTM, CDR2 ANQGSEA. The V end was cut by 1 base, the J end by 4 bases, with 13 bases between. This CDR3 spans 14 amino acids. This clonotype was detected many times. The antigen is not known. Notes on the study in general: Luminal-like breast cancer showed significantly greater tumor-nontumor repertoire similarity than basal-like breast cancer did. Compared with lymph nodes, tumors were less diverse; compared with nontumor tissue, more.

V usage is TRBV29-1 and J usage is TRBJ2-5, with D perhaps matching TRBD1 (6 bases). The source is a female donor with breast cancer. Some clones in this sample may be carry-over from other donors' samples. Sequenced material: axillary lymph node tissue. In nucleotides, the CDR3 is TGCAGCGTTGAAGGGACAGACAACTTAGAGACCCAGTACTTC. Its protein product is CSVEGTDNLETQYF.